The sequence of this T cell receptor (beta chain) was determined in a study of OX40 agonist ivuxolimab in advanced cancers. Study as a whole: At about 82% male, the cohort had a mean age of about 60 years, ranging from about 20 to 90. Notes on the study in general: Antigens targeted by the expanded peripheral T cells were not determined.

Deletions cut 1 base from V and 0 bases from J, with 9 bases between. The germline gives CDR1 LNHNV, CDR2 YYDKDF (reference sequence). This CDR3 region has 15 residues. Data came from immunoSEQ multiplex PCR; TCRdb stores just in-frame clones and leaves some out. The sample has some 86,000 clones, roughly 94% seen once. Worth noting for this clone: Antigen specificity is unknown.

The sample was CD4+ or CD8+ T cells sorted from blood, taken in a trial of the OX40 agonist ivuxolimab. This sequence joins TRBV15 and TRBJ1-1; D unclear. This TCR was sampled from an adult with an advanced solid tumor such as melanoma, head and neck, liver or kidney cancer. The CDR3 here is CATSRVRGMNTEAFF. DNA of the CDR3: TGTGCCACCAGCAGAGTGCGGGGTATGAACACTGAAGCTTTCTTT.